The 19 T cell receptor beta chains below come from one sample, sequenced in a study of a mutant IDH1 vaccine in newly diagnosed glioma. Sequencing was performed with immunoSEQ multiplex PCR; in TCRdb, only in-frame clones are kept and a portion is missing. The profile shows 85,000 to 100,000 clones, 80% of them singletons. Time point given: baseline, week 1 (first vaccination visit). Specified treatment: pre-vaccination baseline after standard-of-care therapy. This specimen consisted of PBMCs, obtained from a glioma patient treated with radiotherapy, temozolomide or both. The receptors come from a man between 35 and 55 years old with glioma.

As for this clone: The junction departs from germline at one end; a sequencing error may be responsible. The J gene is TRBJ2-7, the V gene TRBV7-7; 8 bases align to TRBD1. The germline gives CDR1 SSHAT, CDR2 FNYEAQ (reference sequence). CDR3 length: 18 residues. For the CDR3, the DNA is TGTGCTAGCAGCTTATCCGGACAGGGTGTCGGGGGCTCCTACGAGCAGTACTTC. Residues: CASSLSGQGVGGSYEQYF.

The V gene is TRBV9, the J gene TRBJ1-2; the D gene is possibly TRBD1 (5 bases). Looked up from germline, CDR1 is SGDLS and CDR2 is YYNGEE. The ends were cut back, 0 bases at V and 3 bases at J, with 12 bases in the middle. CDR3 length: 15 amino acids. The CDR3 DNA is TGTGCCAGCAGCGTAGACGGCAGGGCACACTATGGCTACACCTTC. It is translated as CASSVDGRAHYGYTF.

V and J are TRBV7-9 and TRBJ2-3; D possibly corresponds to TRBD1 (5 bases). Per germline, CDR1 SEHNR and CDR2 FQNEAQ (reference sequence). The length of the CDR3 is 18 residues. The V end was cut by 2 bases, the J end by 2 bases, with 20 bases between. The CDR3 protein is CASSLTGPGGGSTDTQYF. The CDR3 nucleotides are TGTGCCAGCAGCTTAACAGGTCCGGGCGGCGGTTCCACAGATACGCAGTATTTT.

The genes are TRBV7-2 and TRBJ2-3; TRBD2 is a possible D gene (6 bases). CDR3 length: 13 amino acids. From germline, CDR1 is SGHTA and CDR2 FQGNSA. Trimming cost V 5 bases and J 5 bases, with 11 bases left between them. Here the CDR3 reads CASSRDFLDTQYF. The CDR3 DNA reads as TGTGCCAGCAGCCGGGACTTCTTAGATACGCAGTATTTT.

The rearrangement links TRBV10-2 to TRBJ2-3; D assignment may be TRBD1 or TRBD2 (5 bases each). Germline V CDR1 and CDR2: WSHSY, SAAADI. The CDR3 sequence is 13 residues long. Trimming removed 2 bases at V and 10 bases at J, with 13 bases between. The CDR3 here is CASSERGESAQYF. The DNA for the CDR3 is TGCGCCAGCAGTGAGAGAGGGGAGAGTGCGCAGTATTTT.

This clone came up once. This chain joins TRBV5-4 and TRBJ2-3; no reliable D call. Trimming stripped 0 bases from V and 5 bases from J, with 1 base between. Germline lookup yields CDR1 SGHNT and CDR2 YYREEE (reference sequence). The CDR3 loop spans 11 amino acids. The CDR3 sequence: CASSLGDTQYF. For the CDR3, the DNA is TGTGCCAGCAGCTTGGGAGATACGCAGTATTTT. The full variable domain, completed using reference TRBV5-4 and TRBJ2-3, is ETGVTQSPTHLIKTRGQQVTLRCSSQSGHNTVSWYQQALGQGPQFIFQYYREEENGRGNFPPRFSGLQFPNYSSELNVNALELDDSALYLCASSLGDTQYFGPGTRLTVL.

This chain joins TRBV5-6 and TRBJ1-1, with no clear D. The CDR3 has 12 residues. Germline V gene data show CDR1 as SGHDT and CDR2 as YYEEEE. V was cut by 5 bases and J by 3 bases, with 8 bases left in between. The DNA of the CDR3 is TGTGCCAGCAGGGACGGTTACACTGAAGCTTTCTTT. Translating it yields CASRDGYTEAFF.

The chain is built from TRBV29-1 and TRBJ2-7; either TRBD1 or TRBD2 may supply D (5 bases each). The V and J ends lost 4 bases and 7 bases respectively, with 17 bases between them. This CDR3 spans 13 amino acids. The V gene's germline CDR1 is SQVTM and CDR2 ANQGSEA. The CDR3 DNA sequence: TGCAGCGTTGGGGGGACGGGGATCGGGGAGCAGTACTTC. Its translation: CSVGGTGIGEQYF.

This CDR3 is CASSLRTGSNQPQHF. Here the CDR3 DNA reads TGTGCCAGCAGTTTAAGGACAGGTAGCAATCAGCCCCAGCATTTT. The rearrangement joins TRBV7-2 to TRBJ1-5; 7 nucleotides agree with TRBD1. Germline lookup yields CDR1 SGHTA and CDR2 FQGNSA. CDR3 size: 15 residues. Unmatched junction bases numbered 5, after V lost 6 bases and J lost 0 bases.

J is TRBJ1-2 and V is TRBV2; the match to TRBD1 covers 9 bases. The CDR3 runs 13 residues. V lost 7 bases to trimming and J lost 8 bases; unmatched junction nucleotides: 8. Germline values: CDR1 SNHLY, CDR2 FYNNEI. The CDR3 DNA is TGTGCCAGCACCCGGACAGGGGTTGAGGGCTACACCTTC. This translates into CASTRTGVEGYTF.

The rearrangement links TRBV6-1 to TRBJ1-3; TRBD1 aligns across 9 bases. Germline V gene sequence: CDR1 MNHNS, CDR2 SASEGT. V shed 5 bases, J shed 8 bases, and the junction held 7 bases outside the gene matches. The CDR3 totals 14 residues. DNA of the CDR3: TGTGCCAGCAGTTTTCAACAGGGGGCAGACACCATATATTTT. Its protein is CASSFQQGADTIYF.

This clone is a singleton in its sample. In nucleotides, the CDR3 is TGCAGCGTTGGCCAGGGCAATGAGCAGTTCTTC. Its translation: CSVGQGNEQFF. The chain couples TRBV29-1 to TRBJ2-1; D possibly corresponds to TRBD1 (5 bases). V lost 4 bases and J 6 bases, leaving 7 bases between the germline ends. In germline, CDR1 is SQVTM, CDR2 ANQGSEA. The CDR3 is 11 residues long.

V usage is TRBV7-9 and J usage is TRBJ2-1; 11 nucleotides align to TRBD2. The CDR3 sequence is 16 residues long. The germline V gene encodes CDR1 SEHNR and CDR2 FQNEAQ (reference sequence). The junction had 10 bases not matched to a gene; V was cut back by 5 bases and J by 7 bases. The CDR3 spells CASSRLTSGGPNEQFF. CDR3 bases: TGTGCCAGCAGCCGCCTAACTAGCGGGGGCCCTAATGAGCAGTTCTTC.

The rearrangement links TRBV5-6 to TRBJ1-5; TRBD1 matches 8 bases. The CDR3 has 17 residues. Germline V gene data show CDR1 as SGHDT and CDR2 as YYEEEE. J was trimmed by 2 bases and V by 0 bases; bases with no gene match: 7. As DNA, the CDR3 is TGTGCCAGCAGCTTGGTAGGACAGGGAGGAGGCAATCAGCCCCAGCATTTT. Translating gives CASSLVGQGGGNQPQHF.

In this sample, this clone turned up a few times. DNA for the CDR3: TGTGCCAGCTCCGAGCAAGCGGACAAGCTAGCGAAAGCTTTCTTT. The encoded protein is CASSEQADKLAKAFF. The chain is built from TRBV18 and TRBJ1-1, with TRBD1 as a possible D gene (5 bases). V was cut by 6 bases and J by 9 bases, with 23 bases left in between. CDR3 length equals 15 residues. Germline V gives CDR1 KGHSH, CDR2 LQKENI.

The chain uses TRBV5-1 and TRBJ2-1; 11 bases fit TRBD2. Per germline, CDR1 SGHRS and CDR2 YFSETQ. V lost 2 bases and J lost 0; bases outside the gene matches: 7. The CDR3 contains 18 residues. The CDR3 is CASSLGTSGAPSYNEQFF. DNA for the CDR3: TGCGCCAGCAGCTTAGGGACTAGCGGAGCCCCCTCCTACAATGAGCAGTTCTTC.

The V call is TRBV5-6, the J call TRBJ1-5; perhaps TRBD1 as D (6 bases). Trimming took off 2 bases at V and 3 bases at J, with 12 bases between the two ends. The CDR3 contains 15 residues. The germline gives CDR1 SGHDT, CDR2 YYEEEE. In DNA form, the CDR3 reads TGTGCCAGCAGCTTTTTCAGGGGAAACAATCAGCCCCAGCATTTT. It translates to CASSFFRGNNQPQHF.

The chain links TRBV6-6 to TRBJ1-6; D remains unclear. Trimming removed 5 bases at V and 7 bases at J, with 9 bases between. Germline loops: CDR1 MNHNY, CDR2 SVGAGI (reference sequence). The CDR3 consists of 13 residues. CDR3 amino acids: CASSPPQNSPLHF. The CDR3 DNA reads as TGTGCCAGCAGTCCACCCCAAAATTCACCCCTCCACTTT.

The rearrangement links TRBV7-8 to TRBJ1-1; D is unresolved. Trimming stripped 5 bases from V and 11 bases from J, with 15 bases between. The CDR3 sequence is 12 residues long. CDR1 is SGHVS, CDR2 FQNEAQ, per germline. In nucleotides, the CDR3 is TGTGCCAGCAGCCCTGGATCCTCTTTGGCTTTCTTT. Encoded protein: CASSPGSSLAFF.